A selection of T cell receptor beta chains follows, all from one sample in a study of blood T cell repertoires in COVID-19. The method was immunoSEQ multiplex PCR; TCRdb's version includes in-frame clones alone and lacks a portion of them. The sample has 150,000 to 200,000 clones, around 84% seen once; the top ten hold roughly 8.6%. Sequencing was done on a sample of PBMCs or T cells enriched from blood (not recorded which). These receptors originate from a woman between 50 and 59 years old who had recovered from COVID-19. The CDR3 runs from the conserved cysteine through the conserved F or W. The D gene is left open where the match is weak. Size is omitted from some rows. Given values are once, few, many or a class for expanded clones.

v_call	clone_size	d_call	j_call	cdr3_nt	cdr3_aa
TRBV10-3	once	NA	TRBJ2-2	TGTGCCATCAGTAACAGGGCCGGGGAGCTGTTTTTT	CAISNRAGELFF
TRBV11-3	once	NA	TRBJ2-7	TGTGCCAGCAGCTTAGTCATGGCAGGGACCTACGAGCAGTACTTC	CASSLVMAGTYEQYF
TRBV5-4	NA	NA	TRBJ1-2	TGTGCCAGCAGCTTACCGGGGGATAACTATGGCTACACCTTC	CASSLPGDNYGYTF
TRBV18	NA	NA	TRBJ1-6	TGTGCCAGCTCACCAACACAGGGACCGAGGTCACCCCTCCACTTT	CASSPTQGPRSPLHF
TRBV6-2/TRBV6-3	NA	TRBD2	TRBJ2-3	TGTGCCAGCAGTTGGCAGACTAGCCGCGTCCAGGAAGGTCCAGATACGCAGTATTTT	CASSWQTSRVQEGPDTQYF
TRBV27	NA	NA	TRBJ2-3	TGTGCCAGCAGTACAGGGTCAGATACGCAGTATTTT	CASSTGSDTQYF
TRBV6-5	few	NA	TRBJ2-2	TGTGCCAGCAGTTACCGCGGGACTGGGGGGGAGCTGTTTTTT	CASSYRGTGGELFF
TRBV3-1/TRBV3-2	once	TRBD1	TRBJ1-6	TGTGCCAGCAGCCAGAGAGGAGGGGGCGGAACGTCACCCCTCCACTTT	CASSQRGGGGTSPLHF
TRBV6-1	NA	NA	TRBJ1-2	TGTGCCAGCAGTGAAGTAAGGGACCGGACTAGAGGCTACACCTTC	CASSEVRDRTRGYTF
TRBV7-2	NA	TRBD2	TRBJ2-1	TGTGCCAGCAGTTCTAGCGGGTTCTCCTACAATGAGCAGTTCTTC	CASSSSGFSYNEQFF
TRBV10-3	NA	TRBD2	TRBJ2-5	TGTGCCATCAGTGAGTCGGCTAGCGGGGGGCCAGATGTGGGAGAGACCCAGTACTTC	CAISESASGGPDVGETQYF
TRBV28	NA	NA	TRBJ1-2	TGTGCCAGCAGTAAGTTCCAGGGGAACTATGGCTACACCTTC	CASSKFQGNYGYTF
TRBV5-1	NA	TRBD1	TRBJ2-2	TGCGCCACGACCGGGACAGCGAACACCGGGGAGCTGTTTTTT	CATTGTANTGELFF
TRBV6-5	NA	NA	TRBJ1-2	TGTGCCAGCTATGAGACAGCACCGTATGGCTACACCTTC	CASYETAPYGYTF
TRBV3-1/TRBV3-2	NA	NA	TRBJ1-5	TGTGCCAGCAGCCAAGGGTCCCGGGGGAGCAATCAGCCCCAGCATTTT	CASSQGSRGSNQPQHF
TRBV7-6	NA	TRBD2	TRBJ2-5	TGTGCCAGCAGCTTAGACACTAGCGGGGGGCGGGAGACCCAGTACTTC	CASSLDTSGGRETQYF
TRBV2	NA	NA	TRBJ1-3	TGTGCCAGCAGCTACAGCTATTATGGAAACACCATATATTTT	CASSYSYYGNTIYF
TRBV28	NA	TRBD1	TRBJ2-7	TGTGCCAGCAGTACGGGACAGGGGGTCTCTAACGAGCAGTACTTC	CASSTGQGVSNEQYF
TRBV5-4	NA	TRBD2	TRBJ2-1	TGTGCCAGCAGCTGGACACTAGCGGGGGCCAATAATGAGCAGTTCTTC	CASSWTLAGANNEQFF
TRBV9	NA	NA	TRBJ2-3	TGTGCCAGCAGCGCGCAGTGGGCCCCTACGCAGTATTTT	CASSAQWAPTQYF
TRBV5-1	NA	NA	TRBJ2-5	TGCGCCAGCAGCTTGGAAGCGGCCCAAGAGACCCAGTACTTC	CASSLEAAQETQYF
TRBV19	NA	NA	TRBJ2-4	TGTGCCAGTAGTCGAGGAGATATAGCCAAAAACATTCAGTACTTC	CASSRGDIAKNIQYF
TRBV28	once	TRBD1	TRBJ1-6	TGTGCCAGCAGGGTGGGGACAGCCAATTCACCCCTCCACTTT	CASRVGTANSPLHF
TRBV5-1	NA	TRBD1	TRBJ2-7	TGCGCCAGCAGTTCGGGACAGGACTACGAGCAGTACTTC	CASSSGQDYEQYF
TRBV28	NA	TRBD2	TRBJ2-2	TGTGCCAGCAGTTTAACCCCAGCGGGACCCACCGGGGAGCTGTTTTTT	CASSLTPAGPTGELFF
TRBV10-3	NA	NA	TRBJ2-3	TGTGCCATCAGTGAGCCCGAGGGAGGCACAGATACGCAGTATTTT	CAISEPEGGTDTQYF
TRBV24-1	NA	TRBD2	TRBJ2-1	TGTGCCACCAGTGACTGGACTAGCGGGAAGGGTGAGCAGTTCTTC	CATSDWTSGKGEQFF
TRBV6-5	once	TRBD1	TRBJ2-7	TGTGCCAGCAGACCACAGGGGGCTCTTGATGAGCAGTACTTC	CASRPQGALDEQYF
TRBV19	few	NA	TRBJ2-1	TGTGCCAGCAGCAGAGGGGGTAGAAATTACAATGAGCAGTTCTTC	CASSRGGRNYNEQFF
TRBV7-2	NA	TRBD1	TRBJ1-1	TGTGCCAGCAGCCCTGGGGACAGAACTACCAACACTGAAGCTTTCTTT	CASSPGDRTTNTEAFF
TRBV7-9	NA	NA	TRBJ1-4	TGTGCCAGCAGCTTAGATTTCGGCGGTCAGGAAAAACTGTTTTTT	CASSLDFGGQEKLFF
TRBV28	NA	NA	TRBJ1-2	TGTGCCAGCAGCGGGGGGGGTCCACTGAACTATGGCTACACCTTC	CASSGGGPLNYGYTF
TRBV19	NA	NA	TRBJ1-1	TGTGCCAGTAGTATGATGGCAGGCCTTCTGAACACTGAAGCTTTCTTT	CASSMMAGLLNTEAFF
TRBV28	once	NA	TRBJ1-1	TGTGCCAGCAGTTTAAAAGGACTACAGAACACTGAAGCTTTCTTT	CASSLKGLQNTEAFF
TRBV7-6	NA	NA	TRBJ2-1	TGTGCCAGCAGCATACTAGTTGGTGAGCAGTTCTTC	CASSILVGEQFF
TRBV7-9	NA	NA	TRBJ1-6	TGTGCCAGCAGCCCTGGGAGTAATTCACCCCTCCACTTT	CASSPGSNSPLHF
TRBV11-2	NA	NA	TRBJ2-3	TGTGCCAGCAGCTCGCCCTGGGGGGACTATACGCAGTATTTT	CASSSPWGDYTQYF
TRBV28	NA	NA	TRBJ1-4	TGTGCCAGCAGTCCGGGGGAACTAATGGAAAAACTGTTTTTT	CASSPGELMEKLFF
TRBV7-9	NA	NA	TRBJ1-2	TGTGCCAGCAGCTTAGAGCTCCCTGGCTACACCTTC	CASSLELPGYTF
TRBV9	once	TRBD1	TRBJ2-7	TGTGCCAGCAGCGTTGATACAGGGGGCAGGTCTTACGAGCAGTACTTC	CASSVDTGGRSYEQYF
TRBV11-2	NA	NA	TRBJ1-1	TGTGCCAGCAGCCCAGTCGACAGGACCATGAACACTGAAGCTTTCTTT	CASSPVDRTMNTEAFF
TRBV12-1	NA	NA	TRBJ1-2	TGTGCCAGCAGCCAACCGGAGGAGATTGGCTACACCTTC	CASSQPEEIGYTF
TRBV6-5	NA	TRBD1	TRBJ1-6	TGTGCCAGCTTCGGCCAGGGGGCCTGGAATTCACCCCTCCACTTT	CASFGQGAWNSPLHF
TRBV3-1/TRBV3-2	NA	NA	TRBJ1-2	TGTGCCAGCAGCCAACGGGGTATTATTAACTATGGCTACACCTTC	CASSQRGIINYGYTF
TRBV5-4	NA	TRBD2	TRBJ2-3	TGTGCCAGCAGCGTTACTAGCGGAGGGGGCACAGATACGCAGTATTTT	CASSVTSGGGTDTQYF
TRBV14	NA	NA	TRBJ1-2	TGTGCCAGCAGCCTAGACCCTCCCTATGGCTACACCTTC	CASSLDPPYGYTF
TRBV14	once	NA	TRBJ2-7	TGTGCCAGCAGCCTCAGCTCTGGCCTGCGGGGCTATACCTACGAGCAGTACTTC	CASSLSSGLRGYTYEQYF
TRBV12-5	NA	NA	TRBJ2-2	TGTGCTAGTGGTTTGGTAGGCGGCACCGGGGAGCTGTTTTTT	CASGLVGGTGELFF
TRBV28	NA	TRBD1	TRBJ2-2	TGTGCCAGCAGTTTTTGGGCCGGGACAGGGGGTTCCGGGGAGCTGTTTTTT	CASSFWAGTGGSGELFF
TRBV19	NA	TRBD2	TRBJ2-7	TGTGCCAGTAGTATCAAGGCGGGAGACGAGCAGTACTTC	CASSIKAGDEQYF
TRBV18	few	TRBD2	TRBJ2-7	TGTGCCAGCTCGCCTGGACTAGTTTCGTCCTACGAGCAGTACTTC	CASSPGLVSSYEQYF